The text below deals with one T cell receptor (beta chain). Primed by a sample-barcoded 5' primer and a J-beta primer mix, a second PCR proceeded for roughly 6 to 12 cycles. A 12-random-nucleotide template-switch adaptor tagged each cDNA molecule. TCRdb independently ran MiXCR on the 5' RACE reads; one entry per CDR3 protein. The sample includes about 690,000 distinct CDR3 sequences, 40% to 45% of them seen just once. The data were obtained in a study of blood T cells in healthy people across ages. Each of the donors had 8 to 10 milliliters of peripheral blood drawn into EDTA-treated Vacutainer tubes. Isolated per sample were at least 7 million PBMCs. There were at least 5.5 micrograms of total RNA extracted from every sample. Per germline, CDR1 SGHRS and CDR2 YFSETQ. This CDR3 contains 14 residues. V was shortened by 3 bases and J by 6 bases, with 14 bases between the two germline ends.

Sequencing used blood. This chain connects TRBV5-1 to TRBJ2-3; TRBD2 is a possible D gene (6 bases). This clonotype originated in an older man in good health. This CDR3 reads CASSSYQSGDTQYF. For the CDR3, the DNA is TGCGCCAGCAGCTCCTACCAAAGCGGGGATACGCAGTATTTT.